The 17 T cell receptor beta chains given below trace back to one sample, sequenced in a study of identical twins. TCRdb called the 5' RACE reads again in MiXCR, with one record for every CDR3 protein. The sample yields some 270,000 distinct CDR3 sequences, approximately 8.3% seen once. The sample also formed part of further work on yellow fever vaccine responses in identical twins.

Sequencing was done on a sample of CD8+ T cells sorted from blood. The receptors shown here come from a woman aged 18-29 years in good health.

This clonotype was seen at least ten times. This chain links TRBV21-1 with TRBJ2-2; the table's D call TRBD1 went unverified against the DNA. TRBV21-1 is annotated as a pseudogene. The CDR3 is made up of 14 amino acids. For the CDR3, the DNA is TGTGCCGGGGACAGCCGACAGAACACCGGGGAGCTGTTTTTT. Translation: CAGDSRQNTGELFF.

Points on this clonotype: One junction end disagrees with the germline gene, perhaps due to a read error. This chain uses TRBV13 with TRBJ2-5; D possibly matches TRBD1 or TRBD2 (5 bases each). The CDR3 runs to 16 residues. Germline V gene lookup returns CDR1 PRHDT and CDR2 FYEKMQ (reference sequence). CDR3 DNA sequence: TGTGCCAGCAGCGCCCCCAGGGACGGAGCCCGGGTCCGCGTGAACTTC. Translating it yields CASSAPRDGARVRVNF.

Many counts were recorded for this clonotype. The chain employs TRBV5-1 and TRBJ2-2; no clear D. Germline CDR1 is SGHRS and CDR2 is YFSETQ. V was shortened by 3 bases and J by 5 bases, with 8 bases between the two germline ends. The length of the CDR3 is 13 residues. Here the CDR3 DNA reads TGCGCCAGCAGCTACGTAAATACCGGGGAGCTGTTTTTT. Its protein product is CASSYVNTGELFF.

In nucleotides, the CDR3 is TGTGCCAGCAGTTACGGGGAACCCTATGGCTACACCTTC. It encodes CASSYGEPYGYTF. The rearrangement joins TRBV6-5 to TRBJ1-2, with no clear D. The CDR3 has 13 residues. The V and J ends lost 2 bases and 4 bases respectively, with 8 bases between them. Per germline, CDR1 MNHEY and CDR2 SVGAGI.

The sample holds a few counts of this clonotype. The V and J genes are TRBV15 and TRBJ2-7; D perhaps matches TRBD1 (5 bases). Germline CDR1 is LNHNV and CDR2 is YYDKDF (reference sequence). Trimming shortened V by 3 bases and J by 3 bases, and 15 bases separated the two germline ends. There are 15 residues in the CDR3. CDR3 sequence: CATSSHGHVYYEQYF. As DNA, the CDR3 is TGTGCCACCAGCAGCCACGGACATGTCTACTACGAGCAGTACTTC.

The rearrangement joins TRBV5-6 to TRBJ2-7, with 7 bases that match TRBD1. Germline assignment: CDR1 SGHDT and CDR2 YYEEEE. The J segment lost 5 bases and the V segment lost 4 bases, leaving 6 bases of the junction unmatched. The CDR3 runs to 13 residues. In nucleotides, the CDR3 is TGTGCCAGCAGCCCGGGGACAGTCCACGAGCAGTACTTC. Its protein product is CASSPGTVHEQYF.

This chain connects TRBV7-2 to TRBJ2-7; D could derive from TRBD1 or TRBD2 (5 bases each). Germline lookup yields CDR1 SGHTA and CDR2 FQGNSA. The CDR3 sequence is 16 residues long. Trimming cost V 5 bases and J 2 bases, with 19 bases left between them. The DNA of the CDR3 is TGTGCCAGCAGCATACGACCGGGACCCCCGGCCTACGAGCAGTACTTC. Residues: CASSIRPGPPAYEQYF.

The rearrangement uses TRBV11-2 and TRBJ2-3; no definite D call. This CDR3 spans 13 amino acids. The V and J ends lost 10 bases and 5 bases respectively, with 16 bases between them. CDR1 is SGHAT, CDR2 FQNNGV, per germline. The CDR3 nucleotides are TGTGCCACCCGAAGGTCTGGGGTAGATACGCAGTATTTT. Amino acid sequence: CATRRSGVDTQYF. Looking up the rest from reference TRBV11-2 and TRBJ2-3 gives the full variable domain: EAGVAQSPRYKIIEKRQSVAFWCNPISGHATLYWYQQILGQGPKLLIQFQNNGVVDDSQLPKDRFSAERLKGVDSTLKIQPAKLEDSAVYLCATRRSGVDTQYFGPGTRLTVL.

This clonotype appeared many times. V and J are TRBV12-3 or TRBV12-4 and TRBJ1-2, with 8 bases aligning to TRBD1. Unmatched junction bases numbered 3, after V lost 5 bases and J lost 4 bases. The CDR3 spans 13 residues. The DNA of the CDR3 is TGTGCCAGCAGTCCGGGACAGGCCTATGGCTACACCTTC. As protein: CASSPGQAYGYTF.

J is TRBJ1-2 and V is TRBV7-9, with TRBD1 as a possible D gene (6 bases). Trimming removed 6 bases from V and 6 bases from J, with 14 bases in between. This CDR3 region has 13 residues. In germline, CDR1 is SEHNR, CDR2 FQNEAQ (reference sequence). The CDR3 nucleotides read TGTGCCAGCAGGGATAGTGGGGACAATGGCTACACCTTC. As protein: CASRDSGDNGYTF.

The sample holds a few counts of this clonotype. This chain joins TRBV7-9 and TRBJ2-7; 10 bases match TRBD1. V trimming: 5 bases; J trimming: 2 bases; junction bases outside the gene matches: 3. The length of the CDR3 is 14 residues. Germline values: CDR1 SEHNR, CDR2 FQNEAQ (reference sequence). The CDR3 DNA is TGTGCCAGCAGCGGGACAGGGGTACCCTACGAGCAGTACTTC. Protein product: CASSGTGVPYEQYF.

There are many counts of this clonotype. V and J are TRBV5-1 and TRBJ2-5; 7 bases are shared with TRBD1. The CDR3 has 16 residues. In germline, CDR1 is SGHRS, CDR2 YFSETQ. V shed 5 bases and J 2 bases; nucleotides not matched to a gene: 12. CDR3 sequence reads: CASRYDREALQETQYF. CDR3 nucleotide sequence: TGCGCCAGCAGATACGACAGGGAAGCCCTTCAAGAGACCCAGTACTTC.

This clonotype was picked up many times. This rearrangement joins TRBV7-9 to TRBJ2-7; 11 bases map to TRBD1. The CDR3 totals 15 residues. V trimming: 4 bases; J trimming: 3 bases; junction bases outside the gene matches: 5. Germline V CDR1 and CDR2: SEHNR, FQNEAQ (reference sequence). CDR3 DNA: TGTGCCAGCAGCTCCTCCGGGACAGGGGGCTACGAGCAGTACTTC. Translated: CASSSSGTGGYEQYF.

This clonotype was observed many times. The V and J genes are TRBV15 and TRBJ2-3, with a weak D call TRBD2 (5 bases). Germline V gene data show CDR1 as LNHNV and CDR2 as YYDKDF (reference sequence). The CDR3 consists of 16 residues. Trimming took 1 base from V and 0 from J, leaving 11 bases between them. The CDR3 protein is CATSRARGYSTDTQYF. As DNA, the CDR3 is TGTGCCACCAGCAGAGCCCGGGGATATAGCACAGATACGCAGTATTTT.

This clonotype appeared a few times. The V and J genes are TRBV29-1 and TRBJ2-7, with 7 bases aligning to TRBD1. There are 14 residues in the CDR3. J was trimmed by 0 bases and V by 6 bases; bases with no gene match: 8. The germline V gene encodes CDR1 SQVTM and CDR2 ANQGSEA. The CDR3 here is CSVIGDRVSYEQYF. CDR3 coding DNA: TGCAGCGTCATAGGGGACAGAGTCTCCTACGAGCAGTACTTC.

This clonotype was found many times. J is TRBJ1-6 and V is TRBV7-9, with D unresolved. CDR1 is SEHNR, CDR2 FQNEAQ, per germline (reference sequence). CDR3 length: 17 amino acids. The ends were cut back, 0 bases at V and 5 bases at J, with 14 bases in the middle. The CDR3 coding sequence is TGTGCCAGCAGCTTAGCGCTGGGTCATATCGATAATTCACCCCTCCACTTT. Translation gives CASSLALGHIDNSPLHF. The full variable domain, rest sourced from reference TRBV7-9 and TRBJ1-6, is DTGVSQNPRHKITKRGQNVTFRCDPISEHNRLYWYRQTLGQGPEFLTYFQNEAQLEKSRLLSDRFSAERPKGSFSTLEIQRTEQGDSAMYLCASSLALGHIDNSPLHFGNGTRLTVT.

Only a few counts were recorded for this clonotype. This rearrangement joins TRBV7-3 to TRBJ2-6; D gene uncertain. This CDR3 spans 16 amino acids. Between the trimmed V and J ends, which lost 0 bases and 0 bases, there was a span of 6 bases. Germline values: CDR1 SGHTA, CDR2 FQGTGA. CDR3 DNA: TGTGCCAGCAGCTTAACCGGTGCCTCTGGGGCCAACGTCCTGACTTTC. It translates to CASSLTGASGANVLTF.